The 14 T cell receptor beta chains presented below share a single source sample, sequenced in a study of cytomegalovirus exposure and HLA in healthy donors. Libraries were prepared by immunoSEQ multiplex PCR; TCRdb keeps only in-frame clonotypes and omits some of them. The sample carries around 250,000 clones, almost 90% recorded once. Sequencing was carried out using PBMCs. The source is a woman younger than 30 in good health and CMV-seronegative.

V and J are TRBV6-1 and TRBJ2-7, with D possibly matching TRBD2 (5 bases). CDR3 size: 14 residues. V was trimmed by 0 bases and J by 3 bases, leaving 9 bases between them. Germline lookup yields CDR1 MNHNS and CDR2 SASEGT. CDR3 protein: CASSEATTIYEQYV. For the CDR3, the DNA is TGTGCCAGCAGTGAAGCGACTACTATCTACGAGCAGTACGTC.

The rearrangement links TRBV9 to TRBJ2-1, with 8 bases identical to TRBD2. Germline assignment: CDR1 SGDLS and CDR2 YYNGEE. V was pared by 3 bases and J by 4 bases, with 6 bases of the junction left unmatched. The CDR3 runs 15 residues. The CDR3 bases are TGTGCCAGCAGCGCTTTAGCGGGGACGTACAATGAGCAGTTCTTC. It is translated as CASSALAGTYNEQFF.

The gene calls are TRBV6-5 and TRBJ2-2; D is unclear. The V and J ends lost 4 bases and 5 bases respectively, with 5 bases between them. This CDR3 spans 12 amino acids. CDR1 MNHEY and CDR2 SVGAGI come from the germline V gene. CDR3 nucleotide sequence: TGTGCCAGCAGTTCCGGTACCGGGGAGCTGTTTTTT. Its protein is CASSSGTGELFF.

The chain has TRBV9 and TRBJ2-2; 11 nucleotides align to TRBD1. The CDR3 is 17 amino acids. CDR1 and CDR2 (germline): SGDLS, YYNGEE. Trimming removed 3 bases from V and 0 bases from J; junction bases left unmatched: 4. The CDR3 sequence is CASSGGQGAANTGELFF. The DNA for the CDR3 is TGTGCCAGCAGCGGCGGACAGGGGGCGGCGAACACCGGGGAGCTGTTTTTT.

The chain employs TRBV28 and TRBJ1-2, with D uncertain. The length of the CDR3 is 15 residues. Germline assignment: CDR1 MDHEN and CDR2 SYDVKM. With 1 base removed from V and 0 bases from J, the gap between germline ends came to 9 bases. The CDR3: CASSLYQASNYGYTF. The CDR3 nucleotides are TGTGCCAGCAGTTTATACCAGGCTTCTAACTATGGCTACACCTTC.

Of note for this clone: The same CDR3 is also encoded by other DNA sequences in this sample. The gene calls are TRBV27 and TRBJ2-5; D possibly corresponds to TRBD1 (6 bases). Germline lookup yields CDR1 MNHEY and CDR2 SMNVEV (reference sequence). The CDR3 is 14 residues long. V was cut by 3 bases and J by 5 bases, with 13 bases left in between. In DNA, the CDR3 is TGTGCCAGCAGTTTCCAAGCAGGGGCGGAGACCCAGTACTTC. Translated, it gives CASSFQAGAETQYF.

This clone was counted a single time. The genes are TRBV11-2 and TRBJ1-2; D may be TRBD1 (6 bases). Between the trimmed V and J ends, which lost 4 bases and 1 base, there was a span of 13 bases. Germline assignment: CDR1 SGHAT and CDR2 FQNNGV. This CDR3 contains 15 residues. CDR3: CASSWSGQINYGYTF. Here the CDR3 DNA reads TGTGCCAGCAGCTGGAGTGGACAGATTAACTATGGCTACACCTTC. Supplemented by reference TRBV11-2 and TRBJ1-2, the full variable domain reads EAGVAQSPRYKIIEKRQSVAFWCNPISGHATLYWYQQILGQGPKLLIQFQNNGVVDDSQLPKDRFSAERLKGVDSTLKIQPAKLEDSAVYLCASSWSGQINYGYTFGSGTRLTVV.

This sequence joins TRBV18 and TRBJ2-3; 8 bases map to TRBD2. Germline loops: CDR1 KGHSH, CDR2 LQKENI. The CDR3 totals 16 residues. Germline trimming cut 8 bases from V and 6 bases from J; bases unmatched to any gene: 16. The CDR3 nucleotides read TGTGCCAGCACCGAGGGACTAGAGGGGGTTCTCGATACGCAGTATTTT. Translated, it gives CASTEGLEGVLDTQYF.

V usage is TRBV19 and J usage is TRBJ1-5; possible D gene TRBD1, 5 bases. Trimming cost V 5 bases and J 2 bases, with 10 bases left between them. Germline CDR1 and CDR2: LNHDA and SQIVND (reference sequence). The CDR3 runs 14 residues. The CDR3 region is CASSVPGGNQPQHF. The CDR3, as DNA: TGTGCCAGTAGTGTCCCGGGGGGCAATCAGCCCCAGCATTTT. Supplemented by reference TRBV19 and TRBJ1-5, the full variable domain reads DGGITQSPKYLFRKEGQNVTLSCEQNLNHDAMYWYRQDPGQGLRLIYYSQIVNDFQKGDIAEGYSVSREKKESFPLTVTSAQKNPTAFYLCASSVPGGNQPQHFGDGTRLSIL.

The rearrangement links TRBV7-2 to TRBJ1-4; tentative D call: TRBD1 (6 bases). This CDR3 has 16 residues. Trimming cost V 5 bases and J 8 bases, with 21 bases left between them. Germline CDR1 and CDR2: SGHTA and FQGNSA. The CDR3 sequence is CASSTPFGGAGEKLFF. The CDR3 DNA is TGTGCCAGCAGCACCCCCTTCGGGGGGGCAGGAGAAAAACTGTTTTTT.

The chain is built from TRBV28 and TRBJ2-7, with unresolved D. The CDR3 has 12 amino acids. The V end lost 6 bases, the J end lost 0 bases, and 6 bases lay between the germline ends. Germline V gene sequence: CDR1 MDHEN, CDR2 SYDVKM. The CDR3 sequence is CASSLGSYEQYF. The CDR3 DNA sequence: TGTGCCAGCAGCCTCGGCTCCTACGAGCAGTACTTC.

This chain links TRBV7-9 with TRBJ1-4; a weak D match, TRBD1 (6 bases). Per germline, CDR1 SEHNR and CDR2 FQNEAQ (reference sequence). CDR3 size: 16 residues. V lost 5 bases and J 3 bases, leaving 16 bases between the germline ends. CDR3 region: CASSLKLGGANEKLFF. The CDR3 DNA reads as TGTGCCAGCAGCCTAAAGCTAGGGGGGGCTAATGAAAAACTGTTTTTT.

The V and J genes are TRBV11-3 and TRBJ2-1, with a weak D call TRBD1 (6 bases). The V gene's germline CDR1 is SGHNT and CDR2 YENEEA. Trimming took off 4 bases at V and 7 bases at J, with 8 bases between the two ends. This CDR3 has 12 residues. CDR3 nucleotides: TGTGCCAGCAGCTCAACAGGGAATGAGCAGTTCTTC. Translating it yields CASSSTGNEQFF. Complete variable domain (other parts from reference TRBV11-3 and TRBJ2-1): EAGVVQSPRYKIIEKKQPVAFWCNPISGHNTLYWYLQNLGQGPELLIRYENEEAVDDSQLPKDRFSAERLKGVDSTLKIQPAELGDSAVYLCASSSTGNEQFFGPGTRLTVL.

The J gene is TRBJ2-1, the V gene TRBV2, with 8 bases aligning to TRBD2. CDR1 and CDR2 (germline): SNHLY, FYNNEI. This CDR3 has 17 residues. Losses at the gene ends were 7 bases for V and 2 bases for J; bases not matched to a gene: 13. The CDR3 DNA is TGTGCCAGCATTTTCGGGGGGGCACGCGGCACCTACAATGAGCAGTTCTTC. Its translation is CASIFGGARGTYNEQFF.